Below, 15 T cell receptor beta chains from the same sample are listed, as sequenced in a study of post-analysis software for immune sequencing data. Findings and caveats of the study: Controls showed lower frequencies than patients for roughly five TRBV segments, and TRBV5-6, TRBV5-1 and TRBV20-1 were among these.

Prepared TCR beta cDNA libraries contained unique molecular identifiers. Each CDR3 protein gets one entry after TCRdb re-called the PCR reads with MiXCR. Of roughly 800,000 distinct CDR3 sequences listed, approximately 50% are singletons. Antigen specificity for these receptors is unknown. Sequencing input: blood. The source of these receptors is a girl aged 10 to 17 with multiple sclerosis.

This rearrangement joins TRBV6-5 to TRBJ1-2; 7 nucleotides agree with TRBD1. V lost 6 bases and J lost 6; bases outside the gene matches: 10. Germline V gives CDR1 MNHEY, CDR2 SVGAGI. This CDR3 has 14 residues. The CDR3 sequence: CASSRRDRSNGYTF. DNA for the CDR3: TGTGCCAGCAGCCGACGGGACAGATCGAATGGCTACACCTTC.

This clonotype was recorded a few times. This chain links TRBV3-1 with TRBJ2-7; D not resolved. V was trimmed by 8 bases and J by 2 bases, leaving 13 bases between them. There are 13 residues in the CDR3. CDR1 and CDR2 from the germline V gene are LGHDT and YNNKEL (reference sequence). The CDR3 loop reads CASRRLGAYEQYF. The CDR3 DNA is TGTGCCAGCCGACGTCTTGGGGCCTACGAGCAGTACTTC.

This sequence joins TRBV11-2 and TRBJ1-4; the D is unclear. CDR1 is SGHAT and CDR2 is FQNNGV in the germline V gene. There are 14 residues in the CDR3. The germline V and J ends were trimmed by 1 base and 10 bases, with 13 bases remaining between them. As DNA, the CDR3 is TGTGCCAGCAGCTTAGGGCAGACGCCCGGAAAACTGTTTTTT. Its protein product is CASSLGQTPGKLFF.

V gene TRBV5-1 combines with J gene TRBJ2-7; tentative D call: TRBD1 (5 bases). V lost 0 bases, J lost 6 bases, and 13 bases lay in between. The CDR3 spans 14 residues. Germline V gene lookup returns CDR1 SGHRS and CDR2 YFSETQ. CDR3 bases: TGCGCCAGCAGCTTGGCGGCAGGGATAAGCGAGCAGTACTTC. It encodes CASSLAAGISEQYF.

The chain carries TRBV7-3 and TRBJ2-1, with TRBD2 matching 7 bases. CDR3 length: 15 amino acids. Germline CDR1 and CDR2: SGHTA and FQGTGA. Trimming at V came to 5 bases and at J to 4 bases, leaving 8 bases not matched to a gene. CDR3 loop: CASSLWAGVYNEQFF. The DNA for the CDR3 is TGTGCCAGCAGCCTTTGGGCGGGGGTATACAATGAGCAGTTCTTC.

The V call is TRBV12-3 or TRBV12-4, the J call TRBJ2-3; TRBD2 matches 8 bases. With V trimmed by 6 bases and J by 3 bases, 8 bases remained unmatched. The CDR3 consists of 15 residues. For the CDR3, the DNA is TGTGCCAGCAGACCAAACGCGGGAGGAACAGATACGCAGTATTTT. It codes for CASRPNAGGTDTQYF.

The chain is built from TRBV9 and TRBJ2-5; D is undetermined. The J call may be faulty, since TRBJ2-7 better matches the DNA end. Germline CDR1 reads SGDLS; CDR2 reads YYNGEE. CDR3 size: 12 residues. CDR3 protein: CASSVVSDEQYF. As DNA, the CDR3 is TGTGCCAGCAGCGTAGTATCGGACGAGCAGTACTTC.

This clonotype was counted a few times. This sequence joins TRBV5-1 and TRBJ2-6; TRBD1 matches 7 bases. Germline values: CDR1 SGHRS, CDR2 YFSETQ. V shed 2 bases and J 4 bases; nucleotides not matched to a gene: 3. The CDR3 loop spans 15 amino acids. The CDR3 loop reads CASSLQGRGANVLTF. In nucleotides, the CDR3 is TGCGCCAGCAGCTTACAGGGGCGGGGGGCCAACGTCCTGACTTTC.

This chain connects TRBV7-6 to TRBJ2-4, with 9 bases matching TRBD1. The end of the DNA is better explained by TRBJ2-7, so the J call may be wrong. CDR3 size: 15 residues. Germline V gene lookup returns CDR1 SGHVS and CDR2 FNYEAQ. DNA for the CDR3: TGTGCCAGCAGCTTAGCTGGGACAGGGTTAAACGAGCAGTACTTC. Residues: CASSLAGTGLNEQYF.

This clonotype was observed a handful of times. This chain links TRBV20-1 with TRBJ2-5; D is unresolved. The CDR3 consists of 12 residues. Germline V gene lookup returns CDR1 DFQATT and CDR2 SNEGSKA (reference sequence). Trimming cost V 5 bases and J 5 bases, with 12 bases left between them. In DNA form, the CDR3 reads TGCAGTGCTTGTGACCACCGGGAGACCCAGTACTTC. Translating gives CSACDHRETQYF.

V usage is TRBV6-1 and J usage is TRBJ2-3; 7 positions agree with TRBD1. This CDR3 is built from 14 residues. Germline V gene sequence: CDR1 MNHNS, CDR2 SASEGT. After removal of 1 base from V and 6 bases from J, the junction contained 4 bases not matched to a gene. Written as DNA, the CDR3 is TGTGCCAGCAGTGAAGGAACAGGGGCCGATACGCAGTATTTT. Translated, it gives CASSEGTGADTQYF.

This clonotype was seen a handful of times. The chain uses TRBV12-3 or TRBV12-4 and TRBJ2-7; tentatively, D is TRBD2 (5 bases). The CDR3 totals 13 residues. The ends were cut back, 6 bases at V and 0 bases at J, with 9 bases in the middle. The CDR3: CASRTKNSYEQYF. CDR3 DNA: TGTGCCAGCAGGACTAAAAACTCCTACGAGCAGTACTTC.

The V and J genes are TRBV12-3 or TRBV12-4 and TRBJ1-1; D is uncertain. This CDR3 spans 14 amino acids. Trimming took off 5 bases at V and 1 base at J, with 11 bases between the two ends. The CDR3 spells CASSALSQNTEAFF. As DNA, the CDR3 is TGTGCCAGCAGTGCCCTGTCGCAGAACACTGAAGCTTTCTTT.

The genes are TRBV6-2 or TRBV6-3 and TRBJ1-2; D unresolved. Germline CDR1 reads MNHEY; CDR2 reads SVGEGT. This CDR3 spans 15 amino acids. V shed 0 bases and J shed 0 bases, with 8 bases lying between them. CDR3 in DNA: TGTGCCAGCAGTTACTCGAGTCTAGCTAACTATGGCTACACCTTC. Its translation is CASSYSSLANYGYTF.

This clonotype was observed a handful of times. This chain uses TRBV7-9 with TRBJ2-5; the match to TRBD2 covers 8 bases. J was trimmed by 3 bases and V by 5 bases; bases with no gene match: 8. The germline V gene encodes CDR1 SEHNR and CDR2 FQNEAQ (reference sequence). The CDR3 spans 15 residues. CDR3 in amino acids: CASSPGGLAEETQYF. CDR3 bases: TGTGCCAGCAGCCCGGGGGGGCTAGCGGAAGAGACCCAGTACTTC.